This T cell receptor (beta chain) appears in the sequencing data of a study of T cell repertoires in cytomegalovirus infection. Study overall: Shared public TCR beta signatures pointed to both CMV infection and a matching HLA type.

Trimming stripped 4 bases from V and 3 bases from J, with 13 bases between. The CDR3 runs to 14 residues. In germline, CDR1 is DFQATT, CDR2 SNEGSKA (reference sequence). TCRdb reprocessed the reads with MiXCR, giving one entry per CDR3 protein. Here the sample spans about 230,000 distinct CDR3 sequences, over 20% being singletons. This clonotype has a handful of counts. The clonotype comes from a human donor in good health (CMV status not recorded). Some clones in this sample may be carry-over from other donors' samples. This rearrangement joins TRBV20-1 to TRBJ2-1, with D unclear. Sequences were obtained from CD8+ T cells from PBMCs. This CDR3 is CSAIEMLVYNEQFF. The CDR3 DNA reads as TGCAGTGCTATAGAGATGTTAGTCTACAATGAGCAGTTCTTC.